One sample yielded the 26 T cell receptor beta chains listed below, sequenced in a study of shared clonotypes between healthy human individuals. The assay was immunoSEQ multiplex PCR, and TCRdb's table has in-frame clones only and misses some. This table has around 1.1 million clones, 70% to 80% appearing once. Sequenced input: memory CD4+ T cells from PBMCs. Subset here: CD45RA-negative fraction. These receptors all stem from a man between 18 and 35 years old in good health. Some clones in this sample may be carry-over from other donors' samples.

The chain combines TRBV28 with TRBJ1-1, with 7 positions matching TRBD1. Trimming cost V 6 bases and J 9 bases; bases outside gene matches: 19. The CDR3 contains 16 residues. Germline V CDR1 and CDR2: MDHEN, SYDVKM. CDR3 protein: CASSLGQGENGRKAFF. The CDR3 nucleotides read TGTGCCAGCAGCTTAGGGCAGGGGGAGAACGGGCGGAAAGCTTTCTTT.

The V and J genes are TRBV2 and TRBJ2-5; 10 nucleotides agree with TRBD1. V trimming: 8 bases; J trimming: 8 bases; junction bases outside the gene matches: 8. Germline V gene lookup returns CDR1 SNHLY and CDR2 FYNNEI. The CDR3 is made up of 13 amino acids. The chain's CDR3 is CASRDRGPITQYF. In DNA, the CDR3 is TGTGCCAGCCGGGACAGGGGTCCTATAACCCAGTACTTC.

The chain couples TRBV28 to TRBJ1-1; D gene ambiguous. CDR3 length: 14 amino acids. V lost 5 bases to trimming and J lost 11 bases, with 21 bases between them. Germline V gives CDR1 MDHEN, CDR2 SYDVKM. CDR3 bases: TGTGCCAGCAGTATACCCTCCCGAGGGCAACGGGCTTTCTTT. This sequence encodes CASSIPSRGQRAFF.

The gene calls are TRBV27 and TRBJ2-7, with D possibly being TRBD2 (6 bases). The germline V and J ends were trimmed by 6 bases and 4 bases, with 25 bases remaining between them. The V gene's germline CDR1 is MNHEY and CDR2 SMNVEV (reference sequence). The CDR3 contains 17 residues. CDR3 nucleotide sequence: TGTGCCAGCAGGCTTTCTTACGGGACTTATACAACTTACGAGCAGTACTTC. It is translated as CASRLSYGTYTTYEQYF.

The chain links TRBV7-8 to TRBJ2-5, with D hard to call. The CDR3 length is 15 residues. The V end lost 5 bases, the J end lost 2 bases, and 15 bases lay between the germline ends. Per germline, CDR1 SGHVS and CDR2 FQNEAQ. CDR3 region: CASSLKRTLQETQYF. The CDR3 coding sequence is TGTGCCAGCAGCCTAAAAAGAACACTACAAGAGACCCAGTACTTC.

The chain recombines TRBV29-1 with TRBJ2-1, with 7 bases that match TRBD2. The germline V gene encodes CDR1 SQVTM and CDR2 ANQGSEA. The CDR3 is 16 residues long. V gave up 7 bases and J gave up 8 bases; unmatched junction bases: 20. This chain's CDR3 is CSAGGGSPTFMDEQFF. The CDR3 DNA follows: TGCAGCGCGGGGGGAGGAAGCCCTACGTTTATGGATGAGCAGTTCTTC.

This clone was recorded a few times. The chain joins TRBV18 to TRBJ1-2, with 7 bases fitting TRBD1. After removal of 5 bases from V and 6 bases from J, the junction contained 6 bases not matched to a gene. The CDR3 length is 13 residues. Germline V gene sequence: CDR1 KGHSH, CDR2 LQKENI. The CDR3 DNA reads TGTGCCAGCTCAGAGGACAGGTCCCATGGCTACACCTTC. This codes for CASSEDRSHGYTF.

CDR3 loop: CASSLPYSNQPQHF. CDR3 coding DNA: TGTGCCAGCAGCCTACCTTATAGCAATCAGCCCCAGCATTTT. J is TRBJ1-5 and V is TRBV28; D not certain. Trimming stripped 6 bases from V and 0 bases from J, with 9 bases between. This CDR3 comprises 14 residues. Germline V lookup: CDR1 MDHEN, CDR2 SYDVKM.

The chain joins TRBV5-6 to TRBJ2-7; possible D gene TRBD2, 6 bases. V was cut by 6 bases and J by 6 bases, with 31 bases left in between. Germline V gene sequence: CDR1 SGHDT, CDR2 YYEEEE. The CDR3 length is 18 residues. The CDR3 here is CASTLTGGRSPGSIEQYF. In DNA, the CDR3 is TGTGCCAGCACCCTCACGGGTGGGAGGTCGCCAGGTTCCATCGAGCAGTACTTC.

This rearrangement joins TRBV11-1 to TRBJ2-1; 7 nucleotides align to TRBD2. After removal of 1 base from V and 6 bases from J, the junction contained 9 bases not matched to a gene. The CDR3 has 16 residues. The germline CDR1 and CDR2 sequences are SGHAT and FQDESV (reference sequence). CDR3 sequence (DNA): TGTGCCAGCAGCTTAGACGGGGGAGGGCCTAGCAATGAGCAGTTCTTC. This gives the protein CASSLDGGGPSNEQFF.

The chain couples TRBV30 to TRBJ1-1, with 8 positions matching TRBD1. V lost 7 bases to trimming and J lost 6 bases; unmatched junction nucleotides: 7. Germline-derived CDR1 and CDR2 are GTSNPN and SVGIG (reference sequence). CDR3 length: 12 amino acids. The chain's CDR3 is CAFATQGAEAFF. In nucleotides, the CDR3 is TGTGCCTTCGCAACACAGGGGGCTGAAGCTTTCTTT.

This clone was counted a single time. The gene calls are TRBV15 and TRBJ1-4, with D hard to call. Trimming cost V 6 bases and J 7 bases, with 15 bases left between them. This CDR3 has 14 residues. Germline CDR1 LNHNV, CDR2 YYDKDF (reference sequence). CDR3 sequence reads: CATRSPGRGEKLFF. CDR3 DNA: TGTGCCACCAGGTCCCCGGGCCGGGGTGAAAAACTGTTTTTT.

This clone has only one observation. The rearrangement links TRBV20-1 to TRBJ2-1; D is uncertain. The CDR3 has 11 amino acids. The germline V gene has CDR1 DFQATT and CDR2 SNEGSKA (reference sequence). V was cut by 8 bases and J by 0 bases, with 5 bases left in between. The CDR3 region has the DNA TGCAGTCGCCCCTCCTACAATGAGCAGTTCTTC. Protein: CSRPSYNEQFF.

The gene calls are TRBV7-9 and TRBJ2-2; a weak D match, TRBD1 (5 bases). Trimming pared 5 bases from V and 3 bases from J, leaving 7 bases between. Germline lookup yields CDR1 SEHNR and CDR2 FQNEAQ (reference sequence). This CDR3 contains 13 residues. CDR3 DNA sequence: TGTGCCAGCAGCGACAGCTACACCGGGGAGCTGTTTTTT. This encodes CASSDSYTGELFF.

The V and J genes are TRBV27 and TRBJ1-1; 10 bases align to TRBD1. V lost 4 bases and J lost 0; bases outside the gene matches: 5. This CDR3 is 16 amino acids long. Germline CDR1 and CDR2: MNHEY and SMNVEV (reference sequence). Here the CDR3 reads CASSSDRGRVNTEAFF. DNA for the CDR3: TGTGCCAGCAGTTCCGACAGGGGGCGGGTGAACACTGAAGCTTTCTTT.

This clone was observed a few times. This chain uses TRBV2 with TRBJ1-1; the D is unclear. This CDR3 has 14 amino acids. Looked up from germline, CDR1 is SNHLY and CDR2 is FYNNEI. V shed 4 bases and J shed 4 bases, with 13 bases lying between them. The CDR3 region has the DNA TGTGCCAGCAGTGTAAAGGGCGGGAGCACTGAAGCTTTCTTT. Its protein product is CASSVKGGSTEAFF.

The chain carries TRBV5-4 and TRBJ2-4; D may correspond to TRBD1 or TRBD2 (5 bases each). In germline, CDR1 is SGHNT, CDR2 YYREEE (reference sequence). The V gene lost 5 bases and the J gene lost 0 bases, with 12 bases spanning the gap. CDR3 length: 15 residues. CDR3 sequence (DNA): TGTGCCAGCAGTCTCCCCGGGACAGCCAAAAACATTCAGTACTTC. As protein: CASSLPGTAKNIQYF. Using reference TRBV5-4 and TRBJ2-4 for the parts outside the CDR3, the full variable domain is ETGVTQSPTHLIKTRGQQVTLRCSSQSGHNTVSWYQQALGQGPQFIFQYYREEENGRGNFPPRFSGLQFPNYSSELNVNALELDDSALYLCASSLPGTAKNIQYFGAGTRLSVL.

The genes are TRBV6-6 and TRBJ2-3; 10 nucleotides agree with TRBD1. Trimming at V came to 0 bases and at J to 5 bases, leaving 2 bases not matched to a gene. This CDR3 is 15 amino acids long. The germline V gene has CDR1 MNHNY and CDR2 SVGAGI (reference sequence). The CDR3 spells CASSYSRDRGDTQYF. The CDR3 DNA sequence: TGTGCCAGCAGTTACTCCCGGGACAGGGGAGATACGCAGTATTTT.

The rearrangement uses TRBV7-2 and TRBJ1-1, with D perhaps matching TRBD1 (5 bases). The CDR3 contains 14 residues. Germline CDR1 reads SGHTA; CDR2 reads FQGNSA. V lost 5 bases to trimming and J lost 4 bases, with 14 bases between them. CDR3 nucleotides: TGTGCCAGCAGCCGCGGGACCCCCAGCACTGAAGCTTTCTTT. It is translated as CASSRGTPSTEAFF.

V gene TRBV19 combines with J gene TRBJ1-5, with a weak D call TRBD1 (6 bases). CDR3 length: 14 residues. V lost 7 bases, J lost 3 bases, and 13 bases lay in between. Germline assignment: CDR1 LNHDA and CDR2 SQIVND (reference sequence). The CDR3 DNA follows: TGTGCCAGTAATAAGGGGGTCTACAATCAGCCCCAGCATTTT. Protein sequence: CASNKGVYNQPQHF.

V and J are TRBV15 and TRBJ2-7; D unresolved. CDR3 length equals 13 residues. The V gene's germline CDR1 is LNHNV and CDR2 YYDKDF (reference sequence). V was shortened by 6 bases and J by 0 bases, with 9 bases between the two germline ends. CDR3 DNA: TGTGCCACCAGTAGGGTCCTCTCCTACGAGCAGTACTTC. Its translation is CATSRVLSYEQYF.

In the case of this clone: Other DNA sequences in the sample encode the same CDR3. The chain is built from TRBV6-5 and TRBJ1-5, with D hard to call. The germline CDR1 and CDR2 sequences are MNHEY and SVGAGI. Between the trimmed V and J ends, which lost 0 bases and 1 base, there was a span of 7 bases. The CDR3 loop spans 15 amino acids. In DNA form, the CDR3 reads TGTGCCAGCAGTTACTCAGGGCCCAGCAATCAGCCCCAGCATTTT. As protein: CASSYSGPSNQPQHF.

J is TRBJ1-1 and V is TRBV4-2; no clear D. Germline V CDR1 and CDR2: LGHNA, YNFKEQ. Between the trimmed V and J ends, which lost 1 base and 4 bases, there was a span of 7 bases. The CDR3 is 13 residues long. In nucleotides, the CDR3 is TGTGCCAGCAGCCAAGGGGAGTTCACTGAAGCTTTCTTT. Translating gives CASSQGEFTEAFF.

The chain recombines TRBV14 with TRBJ1-4, with 10 bases aligning to TRBD1. J lost 7 bases, V lost 5 bases, and 7 bases had no gene match. The length of the CDR3 is 15 residues. Germline CDR1 SGHDN, CDR2 FVKESK. In DNA, the CDR3 is TGTGCCAGCAGCTTCCGGACAGGGGGTGTTGAAAAACTGTTTTTT. This sequence encodes CASSFRTGGVEKLFF.

The V call is TRBV5-1, the J call TRBJ2-1; D not resolved. Trimming took 0 bases from V and 2 from J, leaving 9 bases between them. This CDR3 is 15 amino acids long. The V gene's germline CDR1 is SGHRS and CDR2 YFSETQ. The chain's CDR3 is CASSLGAAAYNEQFF. Written as DNA, the CDR3 is TGCGCCAGCAGCTTGGGGGCGGCGGCCTACAATGAGCAGTTCTTC.

This clone came up a few times. This sequence joins TRBV5-4 and TRBJ2-1, with D uncertain. Trimming removed 4 bases from V and 1 base from J, with 12 bases in between. The germline CDR1 and CDR2 sequences are SGHNT and YYREEE (reference sequence). The CDR3 runs to 15 residues. The CDR3 loop is CASSQPGRSYNEQFF. DNA of the CDR3: TGTGCCAGCAGCCAGCCGGGTAGGTCCTACAATGAGCAGTTCTTC. Full variable domain (missing parts from reference TRBV5-4 and TRBJ2-1): ETGVTQSPTHLIKTRGQQVTLRCSSQSGHNTVSWYQQALGQGPQFIFQYYREEENGRGNFPPRFSGLQFPNYSSELNVNALELDDSALYLCASSQPGRSYNEQFFGPGTRLTVL.